Below, 27 T cell receptor beta chains from the same sample are listed, as sequenced in a study of blood T cell repertoires in COVID-19. Assay used: immunoSEQ multiplex PCR; TCRdb lists only in-frame clones, some missing. The table has some 250,000 clones, approximately 84% seen once; the top ten hold around 4.4%. Sequenced input: peripheral blood. These receptor sequences come from a man over 45 with active or convalescent COVID-19.

Here the CDR3 reads CASSPPRGLEKLFF. DNA for the CDR3: TGTGCCAGCAGCCCGCCCAGGGGGCTCGAAAAACTGTTTTTT. This chain uses TRBV4-2 with TRBJ1-4; 8 bases match TRBD1. The V and J ends lost 4 bases and 8 bases, in that order; junction bases with no gene match: 6. There are 14 residues in the CDR3. In germline, CDR1 is LGHNA, CDR2 YNFKEQ.

CDR3 in amino acids: CATSRGQGWEETQYF. CDR3 sequence (DNA): TGTGCCACCAGTAGAGGACAGGGCTGGGAGGAGACCCAGTACTTC. V usage is TRBV24-1 and J usage is TRBJ2-5; the match to TRBD1 covers 8 bases. Trimming took 6 bases from V and 5 from J; bases not matched to a gene: 10. The CDR3 has 15 amino acids. Germline V gene lookup returns CDR1 KGHDR and CDR2 SFDVKD.

The chain has TRBV5-4 and TRBJ1-5, with D possibly being TRBD1 (6 bases). The CDR3 consists of 16 residues. V was pared by 4 bases and J by 4 bases, with 18 bases between. The germline gives CDR1 SGHNT, CDR2 YYREEE (reference sequence). CDR3 nucleotides: TGTGCCAGCAGCCCCCCGGGAGGGGGAACGAATCAGCCCCAGCATTTT. Its translation: CASSPPGGGTNQPQHF.

The chain employs TRBV4-3 and TRBJ2-5; TRBD2 matches at 7 bases. With V trimmed by 1 base and J by 5 bases, 4 bases remained unmatched. The germline V gene has CDR1 LGHNA and CDR2 YSLEER. The CDR3 is 14 residues long. Here the CDR3 DNA reads TGCGCCAGCAGCCAAGGGCGACTAGCCGAGACCCAGTACTTC. Protein product: CASSQGRLAETQYF.

V is TRBV7-2 and J is TRBJ2-3; 9 nucleotides match TRBD2. After removal of 3 bases from V and 3 bases from J, the junction contained 7 bases not matched to a gene. This CDR3 region has 16 residues. The germline V gene has CDR1 SGHTA and CDR2 FQGNSA. CDR3 region: CASSFQPAGGTDTQYF. CDR3 in DNA: TGTGCCAGCAGCTTTCAGCCGGCGGGGGGGACAGATACGCAGTATTTT.

This chain connects TRBV7-2 to TRBJ2-5; 10 bases are a match to TRBD1. The CDR3 totals 15 residues. Germline CDR1 is SGHTA and CDR2 is FQGNSA. The J segment lost 2 bases and the V segment lost 5 bases, leaving 5 bases of the junction unmatched. The DNA for the CDR3 is TGTGCCAGCAGCCATGACAGGGGGCGACAAGAGACCCAGTACTTC. It encodes CASSHDRGRQETQYF.

This chain links TRBV6-5 with TRBJ1-1; possibly TRBD1 for D (6 bases). The CDR3 is made up of 14 amino acids. V was clipped by 6 bases and J by 5 bases, with 16 bases between them. From germline, CDR1 is MNHEY and CDR2 SVGAGI. CDR3 amino acids: CASRDLTGRTEAFF. The DNA of the CDR3 is TGTGCCAGCAGGGATTTGACAGGCCGTACTGAAGCTTTCTTT.

The gene calls are TRBV5-4 and TRBJ1-4, with D possibly TRBD1 on 6 matching bases. Trimming stripped 3 bases from V and 2 bases from J, with 17 bases between. CDR1 and CDR2 (germline): SGHNT, YYREEE (reference sequence). The CDR3 contains 17 residues. The CDR3 bases are TGTGCCAGCAGCTCTGGCGGGGGGGGCGTGACTAATGAAAAACTGTTTTTT. It yields the protein CASSSGGGGVTNEKLFF. Full variable domain (outside the CDR3, taken from reference TRBV5-4 and TRBJ1-4): ETGVTQSPTHLIKTRGQQVTLRCSSQSGHNTVSWYQQALGQGPQFIFQYYREEENGRGNFPPRFSGLQFPNYSSELNVNALELDDSALYLCASSSGGGGVTNEKLFFGSGTQLSVL.

This clone was seen a few times. J is TRBJ2-3 and V is TRBV5-1, with D possibly matching TRBD2 (6 bases). V shed 4 bases and J shed 2 bases, with 11 bases lying between them. CDR1 and CDR2 from the germline V gene are SGHRS and YFSETQ. CDR3 length: 14 amino acids. The CDR3 protein is CASSAGTATDTQYF. Here the CDR3 DNA reads TGCGCCAGCAGCGCGGGGACGGCCACAGATACGCAGTATTTT.

The chain combines TRBV10-3 with TRBJ1-4; D gene unclear. Germline V lookup: CDR1 ENHRY, CDR2 SYGVKD. The germline V and J ends were trimmed by 1 base and 8 bases, with 11 bases remaining between them. This CDR3 comprises 14 residues. CDR3 in DNA: TGTGCCATCAGTGAGTTGGAGTCCGGAGAAAAACTGTTTTTT. Protein product: CAISELESGEKLFF.

This clone has a handful of counts. The chain combines TRBV19 with TRBJ2-3; no clear D. The CDR3 extends over 14 amino acids. With 2 bases removed from V and 0 bases from J, the gap between germline ends came to 6 bases. Germline-derived CDR1 and CDR2 are LNHDA and SQIVND (reference sequence). CDR3 in amino acids: CASSILSSTDTQYF. The CDR3 DNA reads TGTGCCAGTAGTATACTCAGTAGCACAGATACGCAGTATTTT.

V usage is TRBV11-3 and J usage is TRBJ2-2; maybe TRBD1 (5 bases). V was shortened by 5 bases and J by 1 base, with 8 bases between the two germline ends. Germline V gene data show CDR1 as SGHNT and CDR2 as YENEEA. The CDR3 extends over 14 amino acids. For the CDR3, the DNA is TGTGCCAGCAGCCCCGACAGGAACACCGGGGAGCTGTTTTTT. It translates to CASSPDRNTGELFF.

CDR3 nucleotide sequence: TGCGCCAGCAGCCAAGATCGTGGGAGCGGGGGATTGTACGAGCAGTACTTC. It codes for CASSQDRGSGGLYEQYF. The V and J genes are TRBV4-1 and TRBJ2-7, with 8 bases fitting TRBD2. CDR1 and CDR2 (germline): MGHRA, YSYEKL. CDR3 length: 17 residues. Trimming at V came to 0 bases and at J to 4 bases, leaving 11 bases not matched to a gene.

The chain recombines TRBV2 with TRBJ2-1; 7 bases agree with TRBD1. Germline loops: CDR1 SNHLY, CDR2 FYNNEI. J gave up 0 bases and V 1 base, and 0 bases lay outside the gene matches. CDR3 length: 15 residues. The CDR3 nucleotides are TGTGCCAGCAGTGAAGGGACAGGCTCCTACAATGAGCAGTTCTTC. Protein product: CASSEGTGSYNEQFF. Full variable domain (outside the CDR3, taken from reference TRBV2 and TRBJ2-1): EPEVTQTPSHQVTQMGQEVILRCVPISNHLYFYWYRQILGQKVEFLVSFYNNEISEKSEIFDDQFSVERPDGSNFTLKIRSTKLEDSAMYFCASSEGTGSYNEQFFGPGTRLTVL.

The J gene is TRBJ1-4, the V gene TRBV6-5, with 7 bases aligning to TRBD1. With 2 bases clipped from V and 5 bases from J, the junction kept 2 bases outside the gene matches. The CDR3 totals 14 residues. Germline CDR1 MNHEY, CDR2 SVGAGI. The CDR3 is CASSYGTVNEKLFF. DNA of the CDR3: TGTGCCAGCAGTTACGGGACAGTCAATGAAAAACTGTTTTTT.

The chain carries TRBV19 and TRBJ1-4; no clear D. The CDR3 is made up of 13 amino acids. Trimming removed 5 bases from V and 6 bases from J, with 10 bases in between. Germline-derived CDR1 and CDR2 are LNHDA and SQIVND (reference sequence). The CDR3 bases are TGTGCCAGTAGTCCACGGTTGGATGAAAAACTGTTTTTT. This translates into CASSPRLDEKLFF.

The rearrangement links TRBV28 to TRBJ1-2; D is perhaps TRBD1 (5 bases). The V gene lost 4 bases and the J gene lost 8 bases, with 11 bases spanning the gap. CDR1 MDHEN and CDR2 SYDVKM come from the germline V gene. The CDR3 contains 12 residues. CDR3 DNA: TGTGCCAGCAGTTCGGGGGGTAGGGGCTACACCTTC. Protein product: CASSSGGRGYTF.

This sequence joins TRBV10-3 and TRBJ1-2; TRBD1 agrees at 9 bases. The germline V gene has CDR1 ENHRY and CDR2 SYGVKD. The CDR3 spans 14 residues. Unmatched junction bases numbered 4, after V lost 6 bases and J lost 2 bases. Here the CDR3 reads CAISSGTGNYGYTF. Written as DNA, the CDR3 is TGTGCCATCAGCTCCGGGACAGGGAACTATGGCTACACCTTC.

V and J are TRBV7-8 and TRBJ1-2; 7 bases agree with TRBD1. Per the germline V gene, CDR1 is SGHVS and CDR2 is FQNEAQ. The CDR3 covers 19 residues. The junction had 24 bases not matched to a gene; V was cut back by 4 bases and J by 7 bases. CDR3 in DNA: TGTGCCAGCAGCTGGGCACAGGGGTTCGGGGATACCGGGAGAGGTGGCTACACCTTC. This gives the protein CASSWAQGFGDTGRGGYTF.

The rearrangement uses TRBV19 and TRBJ1-1, with a weak D call TRBD1 (5 bases). V dropped 5 bases and J dropped 7 bases, with 17 bases sitting between them. Germline values: CDR1 LNHDA, CDR2 SQIVND (reference sequence). This CDR3 has 14 amino acids. CDR3 nucleotide sequence: TGTGCCAGTAGTCGGGGGGGGAAGGTCGGTGAAGCTTTCTTT. Translation: CASSRGGKVGEAFF.

Details on this clone: Other DNA sequences of this sample code for an identical CDR3. The gene calls are TRBV6-5 and TRBJ1-5; 8 bases are shared with TRBD1. The CDR3 totals 13 residues. The V gene end was trimmed by 6 bases and the J gene end by 5 bases; junction bases not matched to a gene: 3. The germline V gene encodes CDR1 MNHEY and CDR2 SVGAGI. CDR3 nucleotide sequence: TGTGCCAGCAGGGACAGGGCGGATCAGCCCCAGCATTTT. Protein sequence: CASRDRADQPQHF.

This sequence joins TRBV12-3 or TRBV12-4 and TRBJ1-1; D possibly corresponds to TRBD1 (5 bases). The V end was cut by 6 bases, the J end by 2 bases, with 10 bases between. The CDR3 has 13 amino acids. Written as DNA, the CDR3 is TGTGCCAGCAGCCCCGACAGCAACACTGAAGCTTTCTTT. Its translation: CASSPDSNTEAFF.

The rearrangement joins TRBV5-1 to TRBJ2-1; TRBD2 might be the D (6 bases). The CDR3 covers 14 residues. V was pared by 1 base and J by 5 bases, with 10 bases between. The germline V gene has CDR1 SGHRS and CDR2 YFSETQ. This CDR3 is CASSLSRGNNEQFF. The CDR3 nucleotides read TGCGCCAGCAGCTTGTCCCGGGGGAACAATGAGCAGTTCTTC.

This clone was seen more than once but under ten times. This rearrangement joins TRBV19 to TRBJ1-1; D might be TRBD1 (5 bases). Between the trimmed V and J ends, which lost 0 bases and 4 bases, there was a span of 18 bases. The CDR3 totals 17 residues. Germline-derived CDR1 and CDR2 are LNHDA and SQIVND (reference sequence). The DNA of the CDR3 is TGTGCCAGTAGTATAGAAAACAGGCTCGGCTGGGGCACTGAAGCTTTCTTT. It yields the protein CASSIENRLGWGTEAFF.

The chain is built from TRBV30 and TRBJ1-2; no definite D call. Germline-derived CDR1 and CDR2 are GTSNPN and SVGIG (reference sequence). V shed 0 bases and J shed 0 bases, with 8 bases lying between them. The CDR3 covers 14 residues. Written as DNA, the CDR3 is TGTGCCTGGAGTGTACTAAGAGCTAACTATGGCTACACCTTC. This codes for CAWSVLRANYGYTF.

This rearrangement joins TRBV30 to TRBJ1-6, with TRBD1 as a possible D gene (5 bases). The CDR3 is 14 amino acids. Germline V gene sequence: CDR1 GTSNPN, CDR2 SVGIG (reference sequence). V was clipped by 4 bases and J by 3 bases, with 10 bases between them. The DNA for the CDR3 is TGTGCCTGGATGACAGCAATCTATAATTCACCCCTCCACTTT. Amino acids: CAWMTAIYNSPLHF. The whole variable domain, remainder taken from reference TRBV30 and TRBJ1-6, is SQTIHQWPATLVQPVGSPLSLECTVEGTSNPNLYWYRQAAGRGLQLLFYSVGIGQISSEVPQNLSASRPQDRQFILSSKKLLLSDSGFYLCAWMTAIYNSPLHFGNGTRLTVT.

The chain uses TRBV5-4 and TRBJ2-3; weak D call: TRBD2 (6 bases). The germline gives CDR1 SGHNT, CDR2 YYREEE (reference sequence). The CDR3 runs 15 residues. V was trimmed by 4 bases and J by 2 bases, leaving 14 bases between them. CDR3 sequence: CASSRTKHPTDTQYF. CDR3 sequence (DNA): TGTGCCAGCAGCCGGACTAAGCACCCCACAGATACGCAGTATTTT. The whole variable domain, remainder taken from reference TRBV5-4 and TRBJ2-3, is ETGVTQSPTHLIKTRGQQVTLRCSSQSGHNTVSWYQQALGQGPQFIFQYYREEENGRGNFPPRFSGLQFPNYSSELNVNALELDDSALYLCASSRTKHPTDTQYFGPGTRLTVL.